The rows below give T cell receptor beta chains drawn from one sample of a study of CD8 T cells in ankylosing spondylitis. TCRdb re-called the 5' RACE reads with MiXCR, one entry per CDR3 protein. The table records around 280,000 distinct CDR3 sequences, around 18% of them present only once. Input material: blood, either unsorted or a sorted T cell fraction (not recorded which). The receptors shown here come from a male donor with ankylosing spondylitis or in good health (not recorded which). Both conserved end residues are part of each CDR3. The D gene is left open where the match is weak. Rows give clone size only sometimes, using once, few, many, or a class for an expanded clone.

V gene	D gene	J gene	clone size	CDR3 protein	CDR3 DNA
TRBV18	TRBD1	TRBJ1-1	few	CASSTIQGVDTEAFF	TGTGCCAGCTCAACTATACAGGGGGTGGACACTGAAGCTTTCTTT
TRBV10-3	TRBD2	TRBJ2-1	once	CASGGLNYNEQFF	TGTGCCTCCGGGGGACTAAACTACAATGAGCAGTTCTTC
TRBV28	-	TRBJ1-1	many	CASSLITKNTEAFF	TGTGCCAGCAGTTTAATAACCAAGAACACTGAAGCTTTCTTT
TRBV20-1	TRBD2	TRBJ2-3	-	CSAKRGASTDTQYF	TGCAGTGCAAAGCGGGGGGCCAGCACAGATACGCAGTATTTT
TRBV4-1	-	TRBJ2-1	many	CASSYNNEQFF	TGCGCCAGCAGCTACAACAATGAGCAGTTCTTC
TRBV20-1	TRBD1	TRBJ1-5	-	CSARTGNSNQPQHF	TGCAGTGCTAGGACAGGGAATAGCAATCAGCCCCAGCATTTT
TRBV27	-	TRBJ2-2	-	CASSLLRPPPLNTGELFF	TGTGCCAGCAGTTTACTCCGTCCCCCCCCTTTGAACACCGGGGAGCTGTTTTTT
TRBV5-1	TRBD2	TRBJ2-1	-	CASSLPLAGGHNEQFF	TGCGCCAGCAGCTTGCCCCTAGCGGGGGGGCACAATGAGCAGTTCTTC
TRBV2	TRBD2	TRBJ2-3	-	CASKTSGPQYF	TGTGCCAGTAAGACTAGCGGACCGCAGTATTTT
TRBV5-6	TRBD2	TRBJ2-3	few	CASSDGRLAGTTSTDTQYF	TGTGCCAGCAGCGACGGAAGACTAGCGGGAACCACTAGCACAGATACGCAGTATTTT
TRBV24-1	-	TRBJ2-3	-	CATSDFASSTDTQYF	TGTGCCACCAGTGATTTTGCGAGCAGCACAGATACGCAGTATTTT
TRBV5-1	TRBD2	TRBJ2-1	-	CASSLAIAGMRVF	TGCGCCAGCAGCTTGGCGATAGCGGGAATGAGGGTCTTC
TRBV29-1	-	TRBJ2-3	many	CSVEDRGEHTDTQYF	TGCAGCGTTGAAGATCGCGGGGAACACACAGATACGCAGTATTTT
TRBV4-2	-	TRBJ2-4	many	CASSQENIQYF	TGTGCCAGCAGCCAAGAAAACATTCAGTACTTC
TRBV5-1	TRBD1	TRBJ1-2	few	CASSLGWDRGQDGYTF	TGCGCCAGCAGCTTGGGTTGGGACAGGGGGCAGGATGGCTACACCTTC
TRBV12-3/TRBV12-4	-	TRBJ2-1	-	CASSPLSGNEQFF	TGTGCCAGCAGTCCCCTCTCGGGAAATGAGCAGTTCTTC
TRBV7-9	-	TRBJ1-4	-	CASSAQGGGFNEKLFF	TGTGCCAGCAGCGCCCAAGGCGGGGGATTTAATGAAAAACTGTTTTTT
TRBV12-3/TRBV12-4	TRBD2	TRBJ2-1	many	CASSPSGRVYNEQFF	TGTGCCAGCAGCCCTAGCGGGAGGGTTTACAATGAGCAGTTCTTC
TRBV10-3	-	TRBJ1-2	-	CAIRYDSSYGYTF	TGTGCCATCAGATATGACAGTTCCTATGGCTACACCTTC
TRBV7-3	TRBD2	TRBJ2-1	-	CASSLMGLANNEQFF	TGTGCCAGCAGCTTAATGGGACTAGCGAACAATGAGCAGTTCTTC
TRBV7-2	TRBD1	TRBJ2-1	-	CASSLVSIGQGAFF	TGTGCCAGCAGCTTAGTATCGATAGGACAGGGGGCGTTCTTC
TRBV29-1	-	TRBJ1-4	many	CSVLATNEKLFF	TGCAGCGTTCTTGCAACTAATGAAAAACTGTTTTTT
TRBV10-1	-	TRBJ2-3	once	CASSEGNRGTDTQYF	TGCGCCAGCAGTGAAGGCAACCGAGGCACAGATACGCAGTATTTT
TRBV2	TRBD1	TRBJ1-2	-	CASNQQGANYGYTF	TGTGCCAGCAACCAACAGGGGGCCAACTATGGCTACACCTTC
TRBV6-1	TRBD1	TRBJ1-6	few	CASSGGTGDYNSPLHF	TGTGCCAGCAGTGGCGGGACAGGGGATTATAATTCACCCCTCCACTTT
TRBV12-3/TRBV12-4	TRBD1	TRBJ1-3	-	CASRRTGRAGNTIYF	TGTGCCAGCAGAAGGACAGGGAGGGCTGGAAACACCATATATTTT
TRBV20-1	TRBD2	TRBJ2-2	many	CSARGLAGERNTGELFF	TGCAGTGCTAGGGGACTAGCGGGGGAGAGGAACACCGGGGAGCTGTTTTTT
TRBV5-1	-	TRBJ2-3	few	CASSQLTRGTDTQYF	TGCGCCAGCAGCCAGCTGACGCGGGGCACAGATACGCAGTATTTT
TRBV7-3	-	TRBJ2-3	once	CASSLVRAETDTQYF	TGTGCCAGCAGCTTGGTCCGCGCGGAGACAGATACGCAGTATTTT
TRBV5-6	-	TRBJ2-3	-	CASSLAGTSQYF	TGTGCCAGCAGCTTGGCCGGGACCTCGCAGTATTTT
TRBV24-1	-	TRBJ2-3	many	CATEGVTDTQYF	TGTGCCACCGAGGGGGTCACAGATACGCAGTATTTT
TRBV12-3/TRBV12-4	-	TRBJ1-1	few	CASRGESEAFF	TGTGCCAGCCGCGGGGAATCTGAAGCTTTCTTT
TRBV6-1	-	TRBJ1-4	many	CASRNPGDEKLFF	TGTGCCAGCAGGAACCCCGGGGATGAAAAACTGTTTTTT
TRBV27	TRBD1	TRBJ1-6	few	CASSLQRTGGISPLHF	TGTGCCAGCAGTTTACAGAGGACAGGGGGCATTTCACCCCTCCACTTT
TRBV5-1	-	TRBJ2-1	few	CASSPAGIHEQFF	TGCGCCAGCAGCCCCGCAGGGATCCATGAGCAGTTCTTC
TRBV20-1	-	TRBJ2-3	-	CSARSGETDTQYF	TGCAGTGCCCGATCAGGGGAAACAGATACGCAGTATTTT
TRBV20-1	-	TRBJ1-2	once	CSARPGGAYGYTF	TGCAGTGCTAGACCCGGAGGGGCCTATGGCTACACCTTC
TRBV5-1	-	TRBJ1-1	-	CASSIRVDRTEAFF	TGCGCCAGCAGCATCAGGGTGGATAGGACTGAAGCTTTCTTT
TRBV5-1	TRBD2	TRBJ2-3	-	CASTLPSGLETDTQYF	TGCGCCAGCACCCTCCCGTCGGGACTAGAAACAGATACGCAGTATTTT
TRBV7-9	-	TRBJ2-1	-	CASSPPSTVYNEQFF	TGTGCCAGCAGCCCACCTAGCACTGTTTACAATGAGCAGTTCTTC
TRBV5-5	TRBD2	TRBJ2-1	many	CASSLGLATKYNEQFF	TGTGCCAGCAGCTTGGGACTAGCAACCAAGTACAATGAGCAGTTCTTC
TRBV6-1	TRBD1	TRBJ1-1	-	CASRPGTGKTEAFF	TGTGCCAGCCGCCCCGGGACAGGGAAAACTGAAGCTTTCTTT
TRBV4-2	TRBD2	TRBJ2-3	few	CASSPQGWSSGRDTQYF	TGTGCCAGCAGCCCACAAGGGTGGAGTAGCGGGAGGGATACGCAGTATTTT
TRBV7-2	TRBD2	TRBJ2-3	-	CASVRSGGSTDTQYF	TGTGCCAGCGTTCGTAGCGGGGGTAGCACAGATACGCAGTATTTT
TRBV12-3/TRBV12-4	-	TRBJ2-2	-	CASNRDGTGELFF	TGTGCCAGCAACAGGGATGGCACCGGGGAGCTGTTTTTT
TRBV10-3	TRBD1	TRBJ2-1	few	CAISGGQGAYNEQFF	TGTGCCATCAGCGGGGGACAGGGGGCCTACAATGAGCAGTTCTTC
TRBV20-1	TRBD1	TRBJ1-5	few	CSARRTGGYHQPQHF	TGCAGTGCTAGGAGGACAGGGGGATATCATCAGCCCCAGCATTTT
TRBV29-1	TRBD2	TRBJ2-5	-	CSVDTSGGRQETQYF	TGCAGCGTGGACACTAGCGGGGGGCGTCAAGAGACCCAGTACTTC
TRBV5-6	-	TRBJ1-5	-	CASSSWTVSNQPQHF	TGTGCCAGCAGCAGTTGGACGGTTAGCAATCAGCCCCAGCATTTT
TRBV9	-	TRBJ2-1	few	CASSVDGETYNEQFF	TGTGCCAGCAGCGTAGACGGCGAGACCTACAATGAGCAGTTCTTC
TRBV7-6	-	TRBJ2-1	-	CASSLVGGGTVGDNEQFF	TGTGCCAGCAGCTTAGTCGGGGGGGGGACAGTGGGAGACAATGAGCAGTTCTTC
TRBV5-1	TRBD2	TRBJ2-5	-	CVSSWNSGGQETQYF	TGCGTCAGCAGCTGGAATTCGGGGGGTCAAGAGACCCAGTACTTC